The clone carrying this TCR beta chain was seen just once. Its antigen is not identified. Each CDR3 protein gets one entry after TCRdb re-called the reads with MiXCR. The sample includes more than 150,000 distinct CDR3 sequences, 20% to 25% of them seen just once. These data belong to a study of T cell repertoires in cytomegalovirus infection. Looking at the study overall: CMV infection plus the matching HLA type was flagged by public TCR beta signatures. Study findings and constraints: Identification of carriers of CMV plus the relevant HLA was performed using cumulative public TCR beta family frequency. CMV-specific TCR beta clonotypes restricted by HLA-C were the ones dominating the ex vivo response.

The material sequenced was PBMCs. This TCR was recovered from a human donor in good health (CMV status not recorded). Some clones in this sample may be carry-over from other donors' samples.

In nucleotides, the CDR3 is TGTGCCAGCAGCCAAGGGGTCGCTGGGGCCAACGTCCTGACTTTC. Translation gives CASSQGVAGANVLTF. The V gene is TRBV14, the J gene TRBJ2-6; D ambiguous. Trimming pared 1 base from V and 2 bases from J, leaving 6 bases between. Germline loops: CDR1 SGHDN, CDR2 FVKESK. This CDR3 spans 15 amino acids.